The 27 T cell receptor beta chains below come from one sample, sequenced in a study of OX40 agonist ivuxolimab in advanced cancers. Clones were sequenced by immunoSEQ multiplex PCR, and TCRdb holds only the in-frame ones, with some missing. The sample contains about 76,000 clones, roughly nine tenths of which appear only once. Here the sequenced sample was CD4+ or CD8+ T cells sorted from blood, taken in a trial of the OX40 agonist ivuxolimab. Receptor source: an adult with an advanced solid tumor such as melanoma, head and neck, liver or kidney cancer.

CDR3 loop: CASSSGGSYNEQFF. CDR3 DNA sequence: TGTGCCAGCAGTAGCGGGGGATCCTACAATGAGCAGTTCTTC. The chain joins TRBV5-4 to TRBJ2-1; 9 bases are a match to TRBD2. Germline V gene lookup returns CDR1 SGHNT and CDR2 YYREEE (reference sequence). The CDR3 has 14 residues. The junction had 1 base not matched to a gene; V was cut back by 5 bases and J by 1 base.

CDR3 coding DNA: TGTGCCAGCAGCCAACGACTAGCGGGAGGGCCGGAGACCCAGTACTTC. Protein sequence: CASSQRLAGGPETQYF. The V call is TRBV4-2, the J call TRBJ2-5, with 14 bases aligning to TRBD2. Looked up from germline, CDR1 is LGHNA and CDR2 is YNFKEQ. The V gene end was trimmed by 2 bases and the J gene end by 5 bases; junction bases not matched to a gene: 4. The CDR3 sequence is 16 residues long.

The CDR3 protein is CASSYGTDRETGEQYF. CDR3 sequence (DNA): TGTGCCAGCAGTTACGGTACTGACAGGGAGACTGGCGAGCAGTACTTC. The chain couples TRBV6-6 to TRBJ2-5; 7 nucleotides line up with TRBD1. The J call may not be correct, given that the DNA end is closer to TRBJ2-7. The CDR3 is 16 residues long. Germline V gene data show CDR1 as MNHNY and CDR2 as SVGAGI (reference sequence).

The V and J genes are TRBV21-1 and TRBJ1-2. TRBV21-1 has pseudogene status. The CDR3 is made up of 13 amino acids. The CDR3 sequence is CASSKGTGYGYTF. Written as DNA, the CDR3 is TGTGCCAGCAGCAAAGGGACTGGCTATGGCTACACCTTC.

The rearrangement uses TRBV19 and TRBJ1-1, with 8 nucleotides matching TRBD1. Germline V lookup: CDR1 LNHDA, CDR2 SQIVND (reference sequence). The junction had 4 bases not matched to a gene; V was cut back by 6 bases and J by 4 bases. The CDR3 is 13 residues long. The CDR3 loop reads CASSRGRVTEAFF. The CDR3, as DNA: TGTGCCAGTAGCAGGGGGCGGGTCACTGAAGCTTTCTTT.

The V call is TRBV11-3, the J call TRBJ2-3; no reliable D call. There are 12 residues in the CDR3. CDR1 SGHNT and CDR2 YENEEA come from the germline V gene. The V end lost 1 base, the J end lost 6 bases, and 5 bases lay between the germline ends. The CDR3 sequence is CASSLVSDTQYF. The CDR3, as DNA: TGTGCCAGCAGCTTAGTTTCGGATACGCAGTATTTT. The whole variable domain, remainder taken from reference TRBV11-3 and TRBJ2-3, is EAGVVQSPRYKIIEKKQPVAFWCNPISGHNTLYWYLQNLGQGPELLIRYENEEAVDDSQLPKDRFSAERLKGVDSTLKIQPAELGDSAVYLCASSLVSDTQYFGPGTRLTVL.

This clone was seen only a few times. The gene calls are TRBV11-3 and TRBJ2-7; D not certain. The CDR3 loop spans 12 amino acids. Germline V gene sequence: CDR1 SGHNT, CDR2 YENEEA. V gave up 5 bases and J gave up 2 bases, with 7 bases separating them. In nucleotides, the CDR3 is TGTGCCAGCAGCAATGGACCCTACGAGCAGTACTTC. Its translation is CASSNGPYEQYF.

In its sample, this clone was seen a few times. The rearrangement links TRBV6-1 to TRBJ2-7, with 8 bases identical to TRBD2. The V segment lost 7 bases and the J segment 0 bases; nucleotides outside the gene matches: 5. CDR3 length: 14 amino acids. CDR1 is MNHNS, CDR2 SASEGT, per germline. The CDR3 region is CASILSGISYEQYF. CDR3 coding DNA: TGTGCCAGCATCCTTAGCGGGATCTCCTACGAGCAGTACTTC.

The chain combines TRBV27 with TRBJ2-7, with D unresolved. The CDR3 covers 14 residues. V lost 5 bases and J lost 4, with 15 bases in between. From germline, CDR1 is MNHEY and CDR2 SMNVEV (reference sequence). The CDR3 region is CASSPLDGPYEQYF. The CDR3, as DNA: TGTGCCAGCAGTCCGCTCGACGGACCATACGAGCAGTACTTC.

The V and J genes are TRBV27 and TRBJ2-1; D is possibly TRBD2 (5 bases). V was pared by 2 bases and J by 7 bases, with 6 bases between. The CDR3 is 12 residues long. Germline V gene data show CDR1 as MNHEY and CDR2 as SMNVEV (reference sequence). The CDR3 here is CASSLGGNEQFF. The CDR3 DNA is TGTGCCAGCAGTTTAGGAGGAAATGAGCAGTTCTTC.

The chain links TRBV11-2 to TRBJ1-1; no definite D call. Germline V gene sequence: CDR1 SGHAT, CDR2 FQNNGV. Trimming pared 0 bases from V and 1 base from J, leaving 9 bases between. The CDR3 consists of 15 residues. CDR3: CASSLDPAENTEAFF. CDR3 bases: TGTGCCAGCAGCTTAGATCCAGCTGAGAACACTGAAGCTTTCTTT.

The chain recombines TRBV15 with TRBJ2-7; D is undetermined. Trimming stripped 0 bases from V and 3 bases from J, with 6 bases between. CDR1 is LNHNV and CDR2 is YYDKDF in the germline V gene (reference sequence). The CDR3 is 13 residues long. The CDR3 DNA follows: TGTGCCACCAGCAGAGAACAGTTCTACGAGCAGTACTTC. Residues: CATSREQFYEQYF.

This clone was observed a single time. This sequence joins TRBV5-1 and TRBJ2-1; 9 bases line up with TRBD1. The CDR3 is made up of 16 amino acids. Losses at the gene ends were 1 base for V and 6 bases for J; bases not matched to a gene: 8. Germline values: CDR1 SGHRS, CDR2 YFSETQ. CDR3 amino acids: CASSLNPGQGLNEQFF. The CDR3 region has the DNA TGCGCCAGCAGCTTGAACCCGGGACAGGGTCTCAATGAGCAGTTCTTC.

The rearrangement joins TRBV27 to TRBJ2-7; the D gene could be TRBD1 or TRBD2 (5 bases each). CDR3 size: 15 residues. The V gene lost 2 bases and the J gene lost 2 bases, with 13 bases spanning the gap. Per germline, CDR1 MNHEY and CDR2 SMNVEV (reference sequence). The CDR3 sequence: CASSLSRDGPYEQYF. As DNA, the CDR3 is TGTGCCAGCAGTTTAAGTCGGGACGGACCCTACGAGCAGTACTTC.

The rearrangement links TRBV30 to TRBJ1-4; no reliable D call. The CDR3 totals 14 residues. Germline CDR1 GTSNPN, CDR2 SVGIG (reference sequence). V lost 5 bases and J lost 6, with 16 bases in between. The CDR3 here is CAWRLLDLDEKLFF. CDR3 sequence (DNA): TGTGCCTGGCGCCTGTTAGATTTGGATGAAAAACTGTTTTTT.

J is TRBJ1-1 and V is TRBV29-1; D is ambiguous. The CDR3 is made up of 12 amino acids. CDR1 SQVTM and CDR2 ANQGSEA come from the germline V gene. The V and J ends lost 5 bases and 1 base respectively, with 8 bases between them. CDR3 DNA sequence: TGCAGCGTTTGGTCCGGGAACACTGAAGCTTTCTTT. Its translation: CSVWSGNTEAFF.

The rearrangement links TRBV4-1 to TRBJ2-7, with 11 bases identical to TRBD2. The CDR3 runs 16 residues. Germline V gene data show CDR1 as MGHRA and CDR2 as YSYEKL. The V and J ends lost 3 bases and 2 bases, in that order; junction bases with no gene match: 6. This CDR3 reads CASSQGLADKTYEQYF. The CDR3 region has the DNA TGCGCCAGCAGCCAGGGACTAGCGGATAAAACCTACGAGCAGTACTTC.

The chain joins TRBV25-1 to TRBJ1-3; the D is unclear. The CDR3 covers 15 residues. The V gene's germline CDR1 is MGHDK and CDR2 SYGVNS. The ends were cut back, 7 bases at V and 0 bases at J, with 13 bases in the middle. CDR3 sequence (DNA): TGTGCCAGCACCCCACGGGGTAACTCTGGAAACACCATATATTTT. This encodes CASTPRGNSGNTIYF.

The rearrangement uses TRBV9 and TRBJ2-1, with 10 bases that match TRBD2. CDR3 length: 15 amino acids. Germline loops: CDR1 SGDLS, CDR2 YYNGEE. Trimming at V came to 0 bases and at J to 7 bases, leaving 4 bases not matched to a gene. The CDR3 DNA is TGTGCCAGCAGCGTAGCTAGCGGGAGTGCGAATGAGCAGTTCTTC. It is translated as CASSVASGSANEQFF. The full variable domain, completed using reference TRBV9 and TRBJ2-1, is DSGVTQTPKHLITATGQRVTLRCSPRSGDLSVYWYQQSLDQGLQFLIQYYNGEERAKGNILERFSAQQFPDLHSELNLSSLELGDSALYFCASSVASGSANEQFFGPGTRLTVL.

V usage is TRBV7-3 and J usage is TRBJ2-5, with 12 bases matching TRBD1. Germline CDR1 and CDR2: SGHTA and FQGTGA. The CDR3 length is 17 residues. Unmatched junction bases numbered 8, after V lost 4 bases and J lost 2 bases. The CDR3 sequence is CASSYRDRGLGQETQYF. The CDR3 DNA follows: TGTGCCAGCAGCTACCGGGACAGGGGGCTGGGTCAAGAGACCCAGTACTTC.

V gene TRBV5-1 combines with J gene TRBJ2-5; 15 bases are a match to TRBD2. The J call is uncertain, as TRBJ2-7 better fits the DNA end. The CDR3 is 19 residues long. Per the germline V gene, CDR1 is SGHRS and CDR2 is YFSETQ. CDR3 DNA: TGCGCCAGCAGCGCCGGACCCGGGACTAGCGGGAGGCGCTCCTACGAGCAGTACTTC. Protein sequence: CASSAGPGTSGRRSYEQYF.

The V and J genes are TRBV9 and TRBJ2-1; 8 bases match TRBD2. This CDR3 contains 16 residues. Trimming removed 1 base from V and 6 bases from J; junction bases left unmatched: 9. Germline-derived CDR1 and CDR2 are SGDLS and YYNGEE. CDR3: CASSVRRAGGGNEQFF. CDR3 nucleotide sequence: TGTGCCAGCAGCGTACGGAGGGCGGGAGGAGGCAATGAGCAGTTCTTC. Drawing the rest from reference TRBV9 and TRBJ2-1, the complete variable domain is DSGVTQTPKHLITATGQRVTLRCSPRSGDLSVYWYQQSLDQGLQFLIQYYNGEERAKGNILERFSAQQFPDLHSELNLSSLELGDSALYFCASSVRRAGGGNEQFFGPGTRLTVL.

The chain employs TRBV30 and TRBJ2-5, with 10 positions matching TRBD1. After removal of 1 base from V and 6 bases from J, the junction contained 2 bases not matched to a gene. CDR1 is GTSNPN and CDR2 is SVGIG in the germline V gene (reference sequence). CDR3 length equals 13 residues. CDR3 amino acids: CAWSAGQGKTQYF. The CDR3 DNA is TGTGCCTGGAGTGCGGGACAGGGGAAGACCCAGTACTTC.

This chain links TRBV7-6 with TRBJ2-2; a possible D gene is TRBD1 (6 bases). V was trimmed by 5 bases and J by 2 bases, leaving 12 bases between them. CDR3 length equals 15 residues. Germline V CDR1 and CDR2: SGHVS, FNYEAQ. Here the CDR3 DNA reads TGTGCCAGCAGCCAGACAGGAATCAACACCGGGGAGCTGTTTTTT. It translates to CASSQTGINTGELFF.

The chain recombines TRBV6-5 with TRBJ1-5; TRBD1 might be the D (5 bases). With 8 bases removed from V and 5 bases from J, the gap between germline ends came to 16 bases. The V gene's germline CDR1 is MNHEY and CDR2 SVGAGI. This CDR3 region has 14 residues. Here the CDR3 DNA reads TGTGCCAGCGGCCGGGGCAGGGTGGATCAGCCCCAGCATTTT. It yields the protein CASGRGRVDQPQHF.

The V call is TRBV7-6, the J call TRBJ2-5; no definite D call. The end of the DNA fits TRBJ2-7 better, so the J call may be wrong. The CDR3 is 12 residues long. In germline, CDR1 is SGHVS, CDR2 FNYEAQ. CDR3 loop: CASSPDNYEQYF. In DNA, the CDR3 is TGTGCCAGCAGCCCAGACAACTACGAGCAGTACTTC.

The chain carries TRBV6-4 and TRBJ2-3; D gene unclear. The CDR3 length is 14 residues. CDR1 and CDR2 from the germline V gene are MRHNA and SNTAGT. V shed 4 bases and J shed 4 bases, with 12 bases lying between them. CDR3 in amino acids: CASSADSFADTQYF. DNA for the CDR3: TGTGCCAGCAGTGCCGACTCGTTCGCAGATACGCAGTATTTT.